This record looks at one T cell receptor beta chain sequence and its context. These data belong to a study of PD-1 blockade in classical Hodgkin lymphoma. In the study overall: Nivolumab dosed at 3 mg/kg went to patients intravenously every 2 weeks.

Trimming pared 5 bases from V and 0 bases from J, leaving 13 bases between. The CDR3 covers 15 residues. CDR1 and CDR2 from the germline V gene are LNHDA and SQIVND (reference sequence). Each and every patient relapsed after autologous stem cell transplantation, and patients got differing brentuximab vedotin exposure. Complete response, partial response or progressive disease was recorded as best response. Sequencing used immunoSEQ multiplex PCR; TCRdb keeps in-frame clones, though not all of them. The table has approximately 24,000 clones, about four fifths seen once. This sequence joins TRBV19 and TRBJ1-1; D gene ambiguous. The specimen comprised peripheral blood mononuclear cells (PBMCs), sampled before the second cycle of nivolumab. The source is a human donor with classical Hodgkin lymphoma. In DNA form, the CDR3 reads TGTGCCAGTAGTCCCCGAGAGGTTATGAACACTGAAGCTTTCTTT. Protein: CASSPREVMNTEAFF.